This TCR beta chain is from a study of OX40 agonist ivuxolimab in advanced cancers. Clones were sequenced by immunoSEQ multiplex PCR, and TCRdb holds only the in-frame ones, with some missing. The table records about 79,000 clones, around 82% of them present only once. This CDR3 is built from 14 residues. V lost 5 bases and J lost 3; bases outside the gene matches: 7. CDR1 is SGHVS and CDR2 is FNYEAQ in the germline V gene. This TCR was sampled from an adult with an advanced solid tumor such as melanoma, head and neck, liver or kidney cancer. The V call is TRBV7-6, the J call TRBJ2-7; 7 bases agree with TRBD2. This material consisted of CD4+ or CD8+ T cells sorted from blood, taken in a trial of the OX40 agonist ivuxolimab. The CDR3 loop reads CASSPRGDHYEQYF. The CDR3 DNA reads TGTGCCAGCAGCCCCCGGGGGGACCACTACGAGCAGTACTTC.